This TCR beta chain was profiled in a study of beta chain features in type 1 diabetes. General study points: Across patients, naive, central memory and Treg TCRB repertoires exhibited apparently greater similarity than was observed across healthy donors. Moderately but significantly shorter TCRB CDR3s were found in Type 1 diabetes patients in all four CD4+ subsets. Fewer junction insertions and more nucleotide deletions appeared in type 1 diabetes patients. In these data, an HLA type influence on TCRB rearrangement remained unresolved.

The study reverse transcribed the entire isolated RNA, so it sequenced expressed TCRB transcripts. The table came from immunoSEQ multiplex PCR; TCRdb's copy has only in-frame clones and leaves some out. This table has 150,000 to 190,000 clones, about 8.1% appearing once. This clone showed up just a few times. Its antigen is currently unknown. The germline V gene has CDR1 KGHSH and CDR2 LQKENI. The CDR3 contains 16 residues. J lost 8 bases, V lost 6 bases, and 11 bases had no gene match. J is TRBJ2-1 and V is TRBV18, with 12 bases that match TRBD2. The source of this sequence is a man in his late teens or twenties in good health. The specimen was central memory CD4+ T cells from blood. The CDR3 nucleotides are TGTGCCAGCTCTCGCGCCACGACTAGCGGGGGTTATGAGCAGTTCTTC. Protein product: CASSRATTSGGYEQFF.